This is a list of T cell receptor beta chains from one sample in a study of shared clonotypes between healthy human individuals. Data came from immunoSEQ multiplex PCR; TCRdb stores just in-frame clones and leaves some out. The sample records roughly 2.1 million clones, around 93% being singletons. Specimen: naive CD8+ T cells from PBMCs. The receptors stem from a man aged 18 to 29 in good health. Some clones in this sample may be carry-over from other donors' samples. CDR3s include the opening cysteine and the closing phenylalanine or tryptophan. Fields, in order: clone size, D gene, J gene, V gene, CDR3 DNA, CDR3 protein. D genes are given only for firm matches. A row's size may be missing; if present it is once, few, many or a size class.

. . TRBJ1-2 TRBV7-9 TGTGCCAGCAGCTTAGCGGTACTAGGAAAGAGCTACACCTTC CASSLAVLGKSYTF
. . TRBJ2-3 TRBV19 TGTGCCAGTAGTATATTCCGGGATAGCACAGATACGCAGTATTTT CASSIFRDSTDTQYF
. . TRBJ1-5 TRBV27 TGTGCCAGCAGCATTGGACGGCTCCAGCCCCAGCATTTT CASSIGRLQPQHF
. . TRBJ1-2 TRBV28 TGTGCCAGCAGAAGGAGCTATGGCTACACCTTC CASRRSYGYTF
. . TRBJ2-7 TRBV4-3 TGCGCCAGCAGCCAAGATGCCGGGACACACTCCTACGAGCAGTACTTC CASSQDAGTHSYEQYF
. . TRBJ2-7 TRBV10-3 TGTGCCATCAGTGAGTCGACTCGACAGGCCTACGAGCAGTACTTC CAISESTRQAYEQYF
. . TRBJ2-7 TRBV29-1 TGCAGCGTTCGAGGGGTTACAAACACCCGCCCGAGCGAGCAGTACTTC CSVRGVTNTRPSEQYF
. . TRBJ2-1 TRBV6-5 TGTGCCAGCACGAGCCCCACCTTTGAGCAGTTCTTC CASTSPTFEQFF
. TRBD2 TRBJ2-1 TRBV10-2 TGCGCCAGCAGTGTGGTGAGCGGGAGAACCAATGAGCAGTTCTTC CASSVVSGRTNEQFF
. . TRBJ2-7 TRBV5-6 TGTGCCAGCAGCTTGATCGCTAGCGAGTCCTACGAGCAGTACTTC CASSLIASESYEQYF
. TRBD1 TRBJ1-5 TRBV27 TGTGCCAGCAGTTCCTACAGGGGGTATCAGCCCCAGCATTTT CASSSYRGYQPQHF
few TRBD1 TRBJ1-1 TRBV28 TGTGCCAGCAGTCCACCTATCAGGGGGATGAACACTGAAGCTTTCTTT CASSPPIRGMNTEAFF
. TRBD2 TRBJ2-7 TRBV15 TGTGCCACCAGCAGAGATCCAGTTTGGCGGGAGGGCCCCCACGAGCAGTACTTC CATSRDPVWREGPHEQYF
. TRBD2 TRBJ2-1 TRBV9 TGTGCCAGCAGCCCCCGGACTAGCGGGATCTACAATGAGCAGTTCTTC CASSPRTSGIYNEQFF
. TRBD1 TRBJ2-2 TRBV10-3 TGTGCCATCAGTGTTGAGGGTCCGGAGGGACAGGGGGCTTCCGGGGAGCTGTTTTTT CAISVEGPEGQGASGELFF
once . TRBJ2-1 TRBV27 TGTGCCAGCAGTTTAGCGGGTTACGAGCAGTTCTTC CASSLAGYEQFF
. . TRBJ2-5 TRBV5-1 TGCGCCAGCAGCTTGGCCCGCACAGGGCAAGGAGAGACCCAGTACTTC CASSLARTGQGETQYF
. . TRBJ2-7 TRBV7-8 TGTGCCAGCAGCCCCCCCTTGAGGTACGAGCAGTACTTC CASSPPLRYEQYF
. TRBD1 TRBJ2-7 TRBV4-3 TGCGCCAGCAGCCAAGACCCGGGGACAGGGGGATCTTACGAGCAGTACTTC CASSQDPGTGGSYEQYF
. . TRBJ2-1 TRBV27 TGTGCCAGCAGCGAGGGACTCTACAATGAGCAGTTCTTC CASSEGLYNEQFF
. TRBD1 TRBJ1-2 TRBV27 TGTGCCAGCAGTTCCGGGGACAGTGCGTACTATGGCTACACCTTC CASSSGDSAYYGYTF
. TRBD1 TRBJ2-1 TRBV5-4 TGTGCCAGCAGCTTGGAGCGCAAGCTCGGACAGGGGCAGTTCTTC CASSLERKLGQGQFF
. TRBD2 TRBJ2-7 TRBV6-5 TGTGCCAGCAGTTACTCGACGGGACTAGACACCTACGAGCAGTACTTC CASSYSTGLDTYEQYF
. . TRBJ2-1 TRBV28 TGTGCCAGCAGTTTGCTCCCCCCTCCATACAATGAGCAGTTCTTC CASSLLPPPYNEQFF
. . TRBJ2-7 TRBV28 TGTGCCGCCGCCCCCCGGCTAGGCTCCTACGAGCAGTACTTC CAAAPRLGSYEQYF
. . TRBJ1-2 TRBV7-2 TGTGCCAGCAGCTTCCGGGACCGCTATGGCTACACCTTC CASSFRDRYGYTF
. . TRBJ1-2 TRBV5-4 TGTGCCAGCAGCTTGGCCATGGACCCACCGGAGGGCTACACCTTC CASSLAMDPPEGYTF
. . TRBJ2-7 TRBV2 TGTGCCAGCAGGGCGTGGCCTTACGAGCAGTACTTC CASRAWPYEQYF
. TRBD2 TRBJ2-7 TRBV6-5 TGTGCCAGCAGTCAGGGACTAGCGGGAGGGGACGAGCAGTACTTC CASSQGLAGGDEQYF
. TRBD1 TRBJ2-1 TRBV28 TGTGCCAGCGAAGGGGGCGCGTACAATGAGCAGTTCTTC CASEGGAYNEQFF
. . TRBJ2-1 TRBV5-6 TGTGCCAGCAGCATGGCTTTACCCGGATCCTACAATGAGCAGTTCTTC CASSMALPGSYNEQFF
. . TRBJ1-2 TRBV28 TGTGCCAGCAGTCGTACAGCCATACTCAACGAGGGGTGGACTAACTATGGCTACACCTTC CASSRTAILNEGWTNYGYTF
once . TRBJ1-2 TRBV28 TGTGCCAGCAGGGCACAGCAAAACTATGGCTACACCTTC CASRAQQNYGYTF
. TRBD1 TRBJ2-7 TRBV27 TGTGCCAGCAGTTCGGCCCGGGACAGGGGAAACTACGAGCAGTACTTC CASSSARDRGNYEQYF
. . TRBJ1-2 TRBV6-5 TGTGCCAGCAGTTACTCATCGCAGGCTGATGGCTACACCTTC CASSYSSQADGYTF
. TRBD2 TRBJ2-7 TRBV7-9 TGTGCCAGCAGCTTTAGCGGGAGGGCCGGGGGGTACGAGCAGTACTTC CASSFSGRAGGYEQYF
. . TRBJ1-2 TRBV7-6 TGTGCCAGCAGCCTAGGGGGCTATGGCTACACCTTC CASSLGGYGYTF
. TRBD1 TRBJ1-2 TRBV19 TGTGCCAGTATCCAGACAGGGCGAGAAAAGAACTATGGCTACACCTTC CASIQTGREKNYGYTF
few . TRBJ1-1 TRBV29-1 TGCAGCGTTCCCAGGGAAAACACTGAAGCTTTCTTT CSVPRENTEAFF
. . TRBJ1-3 TRBV27 TGTGCCAGCAGTTTATTATCCCCTGGGGGCCGTGGAAACACCATATATTTT CASSLLSPGGRGNTIYF
. . TRBJ2-7 TRBV19 TGTGCCAGTAGCCTCTTGACAGGTCCTCCCTACGAGCAGTACTTC CASSLLTGPPYEQYF
. . TRBJ1-2 TRBV27 TGTGCCAGCAGTTATGGCAGCAACTATGGCTACACCTTC CASSYGSNYGYTF
. TRBD1 TRBJ2-4 TRBV7-9 TGTGCCAGCAGCGCCCATCAGGGGGCCGTGGACATTCAGTACTTC CASSAHQGAVDIQYF
once TRBD1 TRBJ1-2 TRBV10-2 TGCGCCAGCAGGGGGGACAGTCCCGGAGGTTACTATGGCTACACCTTC CASRGDSPGGYYGYTF
. . TRBJ2-7 TRBV5-5 TGTGCCAGCAGCTTAGGGATTTCCTACGAGCAGTACTTC CASSLGISYEQYF
. . TRBJ2-1 TRBV6-5 TGTGCCAGCAGTTACCACAGGTCGAATGAGCAGTTCTTC CASSYHRSNEQFF
. . TRBJ2-7 TRBV9 TGTGCCAGTTTTATAATTAGTCCCGAGCAGTACTTC CASFIISPEQYF
. TRBD1 TRBJ1-4 TRBV10-3 TGTGCCATCAGTGATGGTCAGGGACAGACTAATGAAAAACTGTTTTTT CAISDGQGQTNEKLFF
. . TRBJ2-7 TRBV4-1 TGCGCCAGCAGCCAGCTCCACCGTGGACAGAGCTACGAGCAGTACTTC CASSQLHRGQSYEQYF
few . TRBJ1-5 TRBV7-9 TGTGCCAGCAGCCACACCCGGGACAATCAGCCCCAGCATTTT CASSHTRDNQPQHF